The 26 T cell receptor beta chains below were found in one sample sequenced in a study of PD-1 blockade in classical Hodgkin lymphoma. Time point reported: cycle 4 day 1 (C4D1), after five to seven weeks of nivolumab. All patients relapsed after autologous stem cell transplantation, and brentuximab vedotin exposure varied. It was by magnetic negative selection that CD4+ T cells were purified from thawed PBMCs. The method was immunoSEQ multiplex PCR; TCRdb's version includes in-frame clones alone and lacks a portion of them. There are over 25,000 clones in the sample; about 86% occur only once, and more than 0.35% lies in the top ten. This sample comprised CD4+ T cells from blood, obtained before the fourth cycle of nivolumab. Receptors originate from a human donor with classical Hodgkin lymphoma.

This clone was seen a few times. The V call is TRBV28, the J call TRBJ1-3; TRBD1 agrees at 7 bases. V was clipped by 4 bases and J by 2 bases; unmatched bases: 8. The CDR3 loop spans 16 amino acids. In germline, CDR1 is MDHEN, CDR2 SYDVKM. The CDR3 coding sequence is TGTGCCAGCAGTTCCAAGACAGGGACTACTGGAAACACCATATATTTT. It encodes CASSSKTGTTGNTIYF.

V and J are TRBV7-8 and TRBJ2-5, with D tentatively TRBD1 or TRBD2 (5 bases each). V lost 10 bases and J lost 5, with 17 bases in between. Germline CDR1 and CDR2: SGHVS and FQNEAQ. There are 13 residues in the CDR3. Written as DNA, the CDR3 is TGTGCCACCCAACCAGGGAGTTTGGAGACCCAGTACTTC. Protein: CATQPGSLETQYF.

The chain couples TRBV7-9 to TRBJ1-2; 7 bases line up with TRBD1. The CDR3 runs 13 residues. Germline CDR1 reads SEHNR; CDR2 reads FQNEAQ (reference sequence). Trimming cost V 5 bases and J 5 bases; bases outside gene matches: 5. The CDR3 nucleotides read TGTGCCAGCAGCACACCGACAGGGTATGGCTACACCTTC. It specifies CASSTPTGYGYTF.

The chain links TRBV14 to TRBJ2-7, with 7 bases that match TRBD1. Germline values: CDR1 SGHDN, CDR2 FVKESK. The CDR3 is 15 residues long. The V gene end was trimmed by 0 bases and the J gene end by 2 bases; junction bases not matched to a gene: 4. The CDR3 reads CASSQDLGQPYEQYF. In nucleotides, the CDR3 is TGTGCCAGCAGCCAAGACTTGGGACAGCCCTACGAGCAGTACTTC.

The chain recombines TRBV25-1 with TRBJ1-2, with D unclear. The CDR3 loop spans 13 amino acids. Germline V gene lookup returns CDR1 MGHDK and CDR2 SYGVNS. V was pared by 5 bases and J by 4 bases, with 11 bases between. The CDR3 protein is CASSFGRTYGYTF. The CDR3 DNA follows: TGTGCCAGCAGTTTTGGGCGGACCTATGGCTACACCTTC.

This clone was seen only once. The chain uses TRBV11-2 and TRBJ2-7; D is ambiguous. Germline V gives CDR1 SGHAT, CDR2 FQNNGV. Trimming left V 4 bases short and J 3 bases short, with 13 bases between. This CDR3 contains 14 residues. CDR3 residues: CASSSIGPNYEQYF. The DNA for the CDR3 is TGTGCCAGCAGCTCCATCGGGCCCAACTACGAGCAGTACTTC. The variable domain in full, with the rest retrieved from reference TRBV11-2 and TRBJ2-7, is EAGVAQSPRYKIIEKRQSVAFWCNPISGHATLYWYQQILGQGPKLLIQFQNNGVVDDSQLPKDRFSAERLKGVDSTLKIQPAKLEDSAVYLCASSSIGPNYEQYFGPGTRLTVT.

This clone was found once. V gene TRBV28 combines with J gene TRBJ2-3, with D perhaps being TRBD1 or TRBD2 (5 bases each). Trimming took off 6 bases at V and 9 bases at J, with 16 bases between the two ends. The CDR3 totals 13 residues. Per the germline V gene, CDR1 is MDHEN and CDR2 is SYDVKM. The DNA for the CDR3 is TGTGCCAGCAGCTCGGGGCCTCAGGGCACGCAGTATTTT. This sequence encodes CASSSGPQGTQYF. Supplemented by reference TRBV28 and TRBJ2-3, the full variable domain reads DVKVTQSSRYLVKRTGEKVFLECVQDMDHENMFWYRQDPGLGLRLIYFSYDVKMKEKGDIPEGYSVSREKKERFSLILESASTNQTSMYLCASSSGPQGTQYFGPGTRLTVL.

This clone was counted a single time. The CDR3 DNA sequence: TGTGCCAGCAGCTCCAGGGGCTACGAGCAGTACTTC. Translated, it gives CASSSRGYEQYF. The chain uses TRBV5-6 and TRBJ2-7, with D tentatively TRBD1 (6 bases). Germline V lookup: CDR1 SGHDT, CDR2 YYEEEE. Trimming shortened V by 3 bases and J by 3 bases, and 7 bases separated the two germline ends. The CDR3 contains 12 residues.

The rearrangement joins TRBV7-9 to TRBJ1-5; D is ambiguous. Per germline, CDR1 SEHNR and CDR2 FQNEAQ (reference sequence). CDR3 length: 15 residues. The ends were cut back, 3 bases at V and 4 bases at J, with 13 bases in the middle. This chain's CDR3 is CASSFPILQNQPQHF. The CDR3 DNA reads TGTGCCAGCAGCTTTCCGATCCTACAAAATCAGCCCCAGCATTTT.

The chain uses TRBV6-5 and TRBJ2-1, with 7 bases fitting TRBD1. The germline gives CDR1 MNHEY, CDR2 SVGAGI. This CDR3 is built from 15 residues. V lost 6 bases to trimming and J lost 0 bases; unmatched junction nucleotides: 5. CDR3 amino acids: CASRRTGVSYNEQFF. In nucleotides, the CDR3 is TGTGCCAGCAGAAGGACAGGCGTCTCCTACAATGAGCAGTTCTTC.

CDR3 loop: CASNPEWVYTDTQYF. The CDR3 nucleotides read TGTGCCAGCAATCCGGAGTGGGTCTACACAGATACGCAGTATTTT. The V and J genes are TRBV2 and TRBJ2-3, with D unclear. Trimming removed 7 bases at V and 2 bases at J, with 16 bases between. Germline-derived CDR1 and CDR2 are SNHLY and FYNNEI. The CDR3 is 15 residues long. Complete variable domain (other parts from reference TRBV2 and TRBJ2-3): EPEVTQTPSHQVTQMGQEVILRCVPISNHLYFYWYRQILGQKVEFLVSFYNNEISEKSEIFDDQFSVERPDGSNFTLKIRSTKLEDSAMYFCASNPEWVYTDTQYFGPGTRLTVL.

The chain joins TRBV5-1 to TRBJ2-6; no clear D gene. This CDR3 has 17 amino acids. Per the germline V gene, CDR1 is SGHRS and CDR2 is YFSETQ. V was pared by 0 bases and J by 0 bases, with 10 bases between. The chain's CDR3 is CASSLVGDSSGANVLTF. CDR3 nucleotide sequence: TGCGCCAGCAGCTTGGTTGGAGATAGCTCTGGGGCCAACGTCCTGACTTTC.

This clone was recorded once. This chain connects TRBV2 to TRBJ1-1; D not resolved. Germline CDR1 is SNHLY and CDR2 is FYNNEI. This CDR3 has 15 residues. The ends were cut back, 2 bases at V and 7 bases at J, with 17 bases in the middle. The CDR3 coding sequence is TGTGCCAGCAGTGAAAGTGTCGTTGGTGGGAGTGAAGCTTTCTTT. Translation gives CASSESVVGGSEAFF.

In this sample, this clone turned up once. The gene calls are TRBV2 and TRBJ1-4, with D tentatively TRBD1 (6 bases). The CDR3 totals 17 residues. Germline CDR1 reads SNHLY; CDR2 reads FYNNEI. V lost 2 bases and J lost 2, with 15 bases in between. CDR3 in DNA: TGTGCCAGCAGTGAAAGGGGCAGGGGAAGGACTAATGAAAAACTGTTTTTT. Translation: CASSERGRGRTNEKLFF.

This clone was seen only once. In DNA, the CDR3 is TGTGCCAGTGTCGACAGGGGCACTAATGAAAAACTGTTTTTT. Amino acid sequence: CASVDRGTNEKLFF. The V gene is TRBV28, the J gene TRBJ1-4; 8 bases fit TRBD1. V lost 9 bases and J lost 2; bases outside the gene matches: 5. Germline CDR1 and CDR2: MDHEN and SYDVKM. The CDR3 covers 14 residues. Using reference TRBV28 and TRBJ1-4 for the parts outside the CDR3, the full variable domain is DVKVTQSSRYLVKRTGEKVFLECVQDMDHENMFWYRQDPGLGLRLIYFSYDVKMKEKGDIPEGYSVSREKKERFSLILESASTNQTSMYLCASVDRGTNEKLFFGSGTQLSVL.

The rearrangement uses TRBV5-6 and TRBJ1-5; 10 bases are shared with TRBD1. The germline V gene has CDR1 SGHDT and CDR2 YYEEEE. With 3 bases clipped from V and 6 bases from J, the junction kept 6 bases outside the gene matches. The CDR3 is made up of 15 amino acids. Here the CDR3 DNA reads TGTGCCAGCAGCTCTCGGGACAGGGGACGTCAGCCCCAGCATTTT. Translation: CASSSRDRGRQPQHF. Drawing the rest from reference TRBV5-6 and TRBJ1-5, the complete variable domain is DAGVTQSPTHLIKTRGQQVTLRCSPKSGHDTVSWYQQALGQGPQFIFQYYEEEERQRGNFPDRFSGHQFPNYSSELNVNALLLGDSALYLCASSSRDRGRQPQHFGDGTRLSIL.

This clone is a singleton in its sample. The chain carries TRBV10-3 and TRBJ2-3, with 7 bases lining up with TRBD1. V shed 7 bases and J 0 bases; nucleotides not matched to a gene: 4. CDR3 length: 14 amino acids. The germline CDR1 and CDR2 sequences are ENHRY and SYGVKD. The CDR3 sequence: CAIKGARSTDTQYF. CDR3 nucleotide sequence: TGTGCCATCAAGGGGGCCAGGAGCACAGATACGCAGTATTTT.

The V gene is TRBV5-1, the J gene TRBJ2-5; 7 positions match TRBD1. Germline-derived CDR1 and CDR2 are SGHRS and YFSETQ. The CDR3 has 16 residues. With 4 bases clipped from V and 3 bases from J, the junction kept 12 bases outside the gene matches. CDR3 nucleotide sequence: TGCGCCAGCAGCGGGGACAGCAACAGGGGAAAAGAGACCCAGTACTTC. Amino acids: CASSGDSNRGKETQYF.

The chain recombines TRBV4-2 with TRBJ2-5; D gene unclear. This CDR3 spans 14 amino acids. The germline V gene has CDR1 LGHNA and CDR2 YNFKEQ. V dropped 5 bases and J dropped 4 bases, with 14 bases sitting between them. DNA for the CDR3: TGTGCCAGCAGCGCCCCTATACGCGGAGAGACCCAGTACTTC. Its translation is CASSAPIRGETQYF.

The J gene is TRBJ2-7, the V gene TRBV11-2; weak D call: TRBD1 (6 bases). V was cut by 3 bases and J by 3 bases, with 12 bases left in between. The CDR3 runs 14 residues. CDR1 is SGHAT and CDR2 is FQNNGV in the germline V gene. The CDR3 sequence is CASSLRTAGYEQYF. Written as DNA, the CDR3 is TGTGCCAGCAGCTTGAGGACAGCCGGCTACGAGCAGTACTTC.

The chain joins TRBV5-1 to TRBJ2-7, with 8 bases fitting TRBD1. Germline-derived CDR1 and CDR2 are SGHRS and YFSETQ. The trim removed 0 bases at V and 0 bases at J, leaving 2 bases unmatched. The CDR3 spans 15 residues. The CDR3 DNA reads TGCGCCAGCAGCTTGGGGACAGGGCTCTCCTACGAGCAGTACTTC. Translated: CASSLGTGLSYEQYF.

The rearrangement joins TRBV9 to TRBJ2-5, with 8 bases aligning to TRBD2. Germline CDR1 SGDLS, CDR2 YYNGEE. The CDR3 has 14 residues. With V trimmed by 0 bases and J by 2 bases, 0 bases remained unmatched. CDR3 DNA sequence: TGTGCCAGCAGCGTAGGACTAGCGCAAGAGACCCAGTACTTC. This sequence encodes CASSVGLAQETQYF.

This CDR3 reads CAWGQGGYGYTF. DNA for the CDR3: TGTGCCTGGGGACAGGGCGGCTATGGCTACACCTTC. This chain joins TRBV30 and TRBJ1-2, with TRBD1 identical over 8 bases. This CDR3 region has 12 residues. From germline, CDR1 is GTSNPN and CDR2 SVGIG (reference sequence). The J segment lost 4 bases and the V segment lost 5 bases, leaving 3 bases of the junction unmatched.

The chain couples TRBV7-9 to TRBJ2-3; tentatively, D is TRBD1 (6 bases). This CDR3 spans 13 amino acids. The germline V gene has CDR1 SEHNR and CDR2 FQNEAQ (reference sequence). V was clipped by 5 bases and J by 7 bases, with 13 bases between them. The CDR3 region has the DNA TGTGCCAGCAGCATAAAACAGGGAAATACGCAGTATTTT. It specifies CASSIKQGNTQYF.

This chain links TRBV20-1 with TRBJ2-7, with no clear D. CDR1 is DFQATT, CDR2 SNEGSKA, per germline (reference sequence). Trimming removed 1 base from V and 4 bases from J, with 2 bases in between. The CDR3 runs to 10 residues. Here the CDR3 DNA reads TGCAGTGCTAGAGGGTACGAGCAGTACTTC. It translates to CSARGYEQYF.

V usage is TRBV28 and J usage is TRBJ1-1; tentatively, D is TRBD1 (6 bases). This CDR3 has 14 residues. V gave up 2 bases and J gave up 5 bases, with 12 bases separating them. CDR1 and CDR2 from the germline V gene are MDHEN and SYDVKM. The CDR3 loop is CASSLRGHRTEAFF. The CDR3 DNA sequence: TGTGCCAGCAGTTTACGGGGACACCGAACTGAAGCTTTCTTT.